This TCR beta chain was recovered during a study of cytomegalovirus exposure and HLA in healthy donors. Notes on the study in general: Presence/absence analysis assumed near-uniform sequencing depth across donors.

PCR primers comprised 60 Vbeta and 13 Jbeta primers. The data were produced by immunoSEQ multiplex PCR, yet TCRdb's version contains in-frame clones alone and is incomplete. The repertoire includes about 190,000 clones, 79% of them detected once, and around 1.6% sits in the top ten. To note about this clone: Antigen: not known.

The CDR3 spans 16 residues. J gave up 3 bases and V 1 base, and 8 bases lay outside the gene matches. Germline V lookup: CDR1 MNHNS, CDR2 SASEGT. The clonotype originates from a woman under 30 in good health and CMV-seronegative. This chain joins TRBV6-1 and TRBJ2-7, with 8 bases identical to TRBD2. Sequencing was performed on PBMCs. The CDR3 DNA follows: TGTGCCAGCAGTGAAGACCCCCTAGCGGGCTTCTACGAGCAGTACTTC. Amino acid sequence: CASSEDPLAGFYEQYF.